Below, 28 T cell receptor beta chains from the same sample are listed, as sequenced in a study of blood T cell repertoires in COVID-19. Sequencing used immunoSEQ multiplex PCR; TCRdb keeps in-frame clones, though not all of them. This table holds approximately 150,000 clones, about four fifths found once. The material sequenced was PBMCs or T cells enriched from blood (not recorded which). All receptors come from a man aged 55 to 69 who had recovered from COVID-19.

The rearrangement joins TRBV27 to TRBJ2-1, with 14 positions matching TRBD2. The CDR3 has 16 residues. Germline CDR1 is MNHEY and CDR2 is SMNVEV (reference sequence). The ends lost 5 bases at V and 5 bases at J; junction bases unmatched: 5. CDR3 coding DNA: TGTGCCAGCAGTCCGCGACTAGCGGGGGGGAACAATGAGCAGTTCTTC. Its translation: CASSPRLAGGNNEQFF.

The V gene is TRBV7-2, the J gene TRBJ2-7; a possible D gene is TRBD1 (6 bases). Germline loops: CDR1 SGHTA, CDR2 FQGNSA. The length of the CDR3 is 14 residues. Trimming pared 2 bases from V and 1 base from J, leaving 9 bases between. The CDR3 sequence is CASSLSRGSYEQYF. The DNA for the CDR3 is TGTGCCAGCAGCTTAAGTAGGGGGTCCTACGAGCAGTACTTC.

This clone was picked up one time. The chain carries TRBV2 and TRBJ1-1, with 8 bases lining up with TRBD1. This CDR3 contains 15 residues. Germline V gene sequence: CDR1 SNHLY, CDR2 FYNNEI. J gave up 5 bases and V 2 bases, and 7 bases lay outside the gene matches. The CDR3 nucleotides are TGTGCCAGCAGTGAATTCCAGGGGGCCGGGACTGAAGCTTTCTTT. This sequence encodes CASSEFQGAGTEAFF.

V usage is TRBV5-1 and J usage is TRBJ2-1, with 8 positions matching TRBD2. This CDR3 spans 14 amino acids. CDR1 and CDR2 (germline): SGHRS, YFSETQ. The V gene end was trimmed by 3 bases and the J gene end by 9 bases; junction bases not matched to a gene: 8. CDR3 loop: CASSSGGVKGEQFF. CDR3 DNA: TGCGCCAGCAGCTCCGGGGGGGTAAAAGGTGAGCAGTTCTTC.

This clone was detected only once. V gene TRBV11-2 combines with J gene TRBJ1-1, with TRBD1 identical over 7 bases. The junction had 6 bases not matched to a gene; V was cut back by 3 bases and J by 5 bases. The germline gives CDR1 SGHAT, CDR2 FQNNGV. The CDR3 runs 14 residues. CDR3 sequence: CASSFQGGRTEAFF. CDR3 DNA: TGTGCCAGCAGCTTTCAGGGGGGAAGGACTGAAGCTTTCTTT. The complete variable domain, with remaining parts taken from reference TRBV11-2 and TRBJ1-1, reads EAGVAQSPRYKIIEKRQSVAFWCNPISGHATLYWYQQILGQGPKLLIQFQNNGVVDDSQLPKDRFSAERLKGVDSTLKIQPAKLEDSAVYLCASSFQGGRTEAFFGQGTRLTVV.

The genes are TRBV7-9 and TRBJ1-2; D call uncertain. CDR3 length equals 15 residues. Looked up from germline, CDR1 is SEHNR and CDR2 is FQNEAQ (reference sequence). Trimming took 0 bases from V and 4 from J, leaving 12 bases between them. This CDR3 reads CASSLAEIPGYGYTF. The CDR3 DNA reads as TGTGCCAGCAGCTTAGCCGAGATACCCGGCTATGGCTACACCTTC.

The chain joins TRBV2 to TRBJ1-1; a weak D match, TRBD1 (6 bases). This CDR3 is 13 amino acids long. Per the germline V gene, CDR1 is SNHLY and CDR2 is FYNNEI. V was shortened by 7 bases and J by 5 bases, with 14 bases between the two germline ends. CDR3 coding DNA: TGTGCCAGCAACCAGGGGTTTCGGACTGAAGCTTTCTTT. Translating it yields CASNQGFRTEAFF.

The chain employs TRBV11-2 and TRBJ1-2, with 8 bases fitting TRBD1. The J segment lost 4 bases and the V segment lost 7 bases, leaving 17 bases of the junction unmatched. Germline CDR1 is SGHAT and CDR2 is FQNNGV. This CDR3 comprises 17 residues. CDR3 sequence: CASTPTGQALSPYGYTF. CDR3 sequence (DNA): TGTGCCAGCACCCCCACGGGACAGGCGCTCTCCCCCTATGGCTACACCTTC.

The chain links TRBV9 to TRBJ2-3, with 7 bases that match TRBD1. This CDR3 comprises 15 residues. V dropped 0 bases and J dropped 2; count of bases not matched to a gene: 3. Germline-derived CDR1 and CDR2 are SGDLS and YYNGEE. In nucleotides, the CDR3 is TGTGCCAGCAGCGTAGAACAGGGGCTCACAGATACGCAGTATTTT. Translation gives CASSVEQGLTDTQYF.

The CDR3 bases are TGTGCCAGCAGCGTAGCTCCCGACACTGAAGCTTTCTTT. Translation: CASSVAPDTEAFF. The chain combines TRBV9 with TRBJ1-1; D is unclear. The CDR3 is 13 residues long. V shed 0 bases and J shed 3 bases, with 6 bases lying between them. Germline CDR1 and CDR2: SGDLS and YYNGEE.

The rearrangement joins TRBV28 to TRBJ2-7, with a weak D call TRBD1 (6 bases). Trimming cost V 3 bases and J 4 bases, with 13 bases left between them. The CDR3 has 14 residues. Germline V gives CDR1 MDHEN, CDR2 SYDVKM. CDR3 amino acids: CASSFYRASYEQYF. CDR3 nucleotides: TGTGCCAGCAGTTTTTACAGGGCCTCTTACGAGCAGTACTTC. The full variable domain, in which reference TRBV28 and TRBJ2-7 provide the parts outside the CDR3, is DVKVTQSSRYLVKRTGEKVFLECVQDMDHENMFWYRQDPGLGLRLIYFSYDVKMKEKGDIPEGYSVSREKKERFSLILESASTNQTSMYLCASSFYRASYEQYFGPGTRLTVT.

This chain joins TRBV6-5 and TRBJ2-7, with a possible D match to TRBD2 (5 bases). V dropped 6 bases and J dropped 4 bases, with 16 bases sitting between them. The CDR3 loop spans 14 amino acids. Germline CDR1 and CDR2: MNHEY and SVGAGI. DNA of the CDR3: TGTGCCAGCAGCACCGGACGACGCGGGTACGAGCAGTACTTC. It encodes CASSTGRRGYEQYF.

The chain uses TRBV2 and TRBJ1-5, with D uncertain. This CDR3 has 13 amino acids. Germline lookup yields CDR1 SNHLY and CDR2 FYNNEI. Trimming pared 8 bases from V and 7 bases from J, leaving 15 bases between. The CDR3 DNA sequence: TGTGCCAGCTGTTTAGGCCGAGGACAGCCCCAGCATTTT. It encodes CASCLGRGQPQHF.

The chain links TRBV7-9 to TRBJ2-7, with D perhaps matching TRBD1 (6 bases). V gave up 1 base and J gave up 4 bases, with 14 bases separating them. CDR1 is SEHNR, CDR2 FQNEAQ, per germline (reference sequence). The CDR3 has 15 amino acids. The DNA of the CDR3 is TGTGCCAGCAGCTTAGACTGGGGGCTCCTTTACGAGCAGTACTTC. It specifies CASSLDWGLLYEQYF. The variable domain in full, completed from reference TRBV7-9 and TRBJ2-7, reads DTGVSQNPRHKITKRGQNVTFRCDPISEHNRLYWYRQTLGQGPEFLTYFQNEAQLEKSRLLSDRFSAERPKGSFSTLEIQRTEQGDSAMYLCASSLDWGLLYEQYFGPGTRLTVT.

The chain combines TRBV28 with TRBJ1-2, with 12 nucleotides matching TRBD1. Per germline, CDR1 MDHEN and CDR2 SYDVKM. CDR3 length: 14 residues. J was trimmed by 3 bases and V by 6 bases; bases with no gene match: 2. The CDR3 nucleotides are TGTGCCAGCAGGGGGACAGGGGGCCACTATGGCTACACCTTC. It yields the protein CASRGTGGHYGYTF.

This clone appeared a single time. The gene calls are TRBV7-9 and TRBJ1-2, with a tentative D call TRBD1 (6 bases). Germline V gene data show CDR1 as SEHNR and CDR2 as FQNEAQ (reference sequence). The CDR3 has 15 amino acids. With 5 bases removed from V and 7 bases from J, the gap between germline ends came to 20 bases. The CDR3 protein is CASSPGEGVQGGYTF. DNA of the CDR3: TGTGCCAGCAGCCCAGGGGAGGGTGTCCAGGGTGGCTACACCTTC. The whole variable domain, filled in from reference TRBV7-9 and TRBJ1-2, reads DTGVSQNPRHKITKRGQNVTFRCDPISEHNRLYWYRQTLGQGPEFLTYFQNEAQLEKSRLLSDRFSAERPKGSFSTLEIQRTEQGDSAMYLCASSPGEGVQGGYTFGSGTRLTVV.

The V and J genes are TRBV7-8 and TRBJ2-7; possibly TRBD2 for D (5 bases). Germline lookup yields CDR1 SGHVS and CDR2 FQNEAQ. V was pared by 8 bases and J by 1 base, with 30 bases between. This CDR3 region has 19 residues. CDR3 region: CASSLRRGGLAGQSYEQYF. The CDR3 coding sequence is TGTGCCAGCTCTCTTCGTAGAGGTGGACTGGCGGGCCAATCCTACGAGCAGTACTTC.

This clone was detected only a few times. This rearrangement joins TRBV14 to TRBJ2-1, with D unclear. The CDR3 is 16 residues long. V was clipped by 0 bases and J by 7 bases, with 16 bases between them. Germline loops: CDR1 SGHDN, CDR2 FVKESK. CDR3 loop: CASSQDPVEDTNEQFF. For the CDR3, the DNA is TGTGCCAGCAGCCAAGACCCCGTGGAAGACACGAATGAGCAGTTCTTC.

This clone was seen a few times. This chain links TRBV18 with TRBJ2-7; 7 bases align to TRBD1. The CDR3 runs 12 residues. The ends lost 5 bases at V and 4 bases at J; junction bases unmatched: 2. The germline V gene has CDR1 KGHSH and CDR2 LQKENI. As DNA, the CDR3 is TGTGCCAGCTCAAAGACAGGGTACGAGCAGTACTTC. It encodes CASSKTGYEQYF.

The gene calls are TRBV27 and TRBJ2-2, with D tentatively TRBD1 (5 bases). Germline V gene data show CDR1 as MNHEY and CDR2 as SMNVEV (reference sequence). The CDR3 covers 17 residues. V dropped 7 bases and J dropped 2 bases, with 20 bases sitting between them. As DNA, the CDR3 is TGTGCCAGCACCCAGCTTAAGGACATGCGAAACACCGGGGAGCTGTTTTTT. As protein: CASTQLKDMRNTGELFF.

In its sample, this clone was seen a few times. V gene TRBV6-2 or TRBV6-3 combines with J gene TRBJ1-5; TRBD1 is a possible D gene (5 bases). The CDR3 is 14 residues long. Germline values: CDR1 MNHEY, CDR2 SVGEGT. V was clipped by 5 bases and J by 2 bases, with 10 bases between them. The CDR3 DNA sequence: TGTGCCAGCAGTGGACAATTCGGCAATCAGCCCCAGCATTTT. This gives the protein CASSGQFGNQPQHF.

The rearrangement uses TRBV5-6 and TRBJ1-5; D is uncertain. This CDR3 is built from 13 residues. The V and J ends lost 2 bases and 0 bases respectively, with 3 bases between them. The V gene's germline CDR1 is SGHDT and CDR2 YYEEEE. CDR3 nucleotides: TGTGCCAGCAGCTTCGGTAGCAATCAGCCCCAGCATTTT. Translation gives CASSFGSNQPQHF.

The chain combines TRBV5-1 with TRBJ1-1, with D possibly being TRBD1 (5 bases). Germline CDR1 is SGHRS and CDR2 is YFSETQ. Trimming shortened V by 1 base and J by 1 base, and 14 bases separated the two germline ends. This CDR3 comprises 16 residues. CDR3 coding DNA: TGCGCCAGCAGCTTGAGGTTCGTCAGGGAGAACACTGAAGCTTTCTTT. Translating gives CASSLRFVRENTEAFF.

The CDR3 region has the DNA TGTGCCAGCAGCTTGGTAGCGGGGGGTGCACGCGATACGCAGTATTTT. Translation: CASSLVAGGARDTQYF. V gene TRBV5-4 combines with J gene TRBJ2-3; 10 nucleotides match TRBD2. The CDR3 consists of 16 residues. CDR1 is SGHNT, CDR2 YYREEE, per germline (reference sequence). The V and J ends lost 0 bases and 6 bases, in that order; junction bases with no gene match: 7.

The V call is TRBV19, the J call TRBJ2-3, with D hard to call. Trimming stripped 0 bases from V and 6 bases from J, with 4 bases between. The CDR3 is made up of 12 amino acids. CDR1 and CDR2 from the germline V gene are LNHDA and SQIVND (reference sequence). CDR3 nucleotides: TGTGCCAGTAGTATAGATCCTGATACGCAGTATTTT. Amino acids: CASSIDPDTQYF.

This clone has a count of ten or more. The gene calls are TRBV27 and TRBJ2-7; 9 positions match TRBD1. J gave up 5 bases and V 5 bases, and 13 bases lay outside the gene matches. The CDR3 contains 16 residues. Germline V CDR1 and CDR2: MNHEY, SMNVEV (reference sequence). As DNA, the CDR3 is TGTGCCAGCAGTCGTGATACCGGGACAGGGATGAACGAGCAGTACTTC. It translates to CASSRDTGTGMNEQYF.

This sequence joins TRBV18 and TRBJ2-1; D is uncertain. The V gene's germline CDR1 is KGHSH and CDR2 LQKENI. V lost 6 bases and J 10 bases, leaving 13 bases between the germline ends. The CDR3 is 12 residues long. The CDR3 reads CASSERLREQFF. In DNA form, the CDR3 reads TGTGCCAGCTCGGAGCGACTGAGGGAGCAGTTCTTC. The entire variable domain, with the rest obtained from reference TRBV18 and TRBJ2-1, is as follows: NAGVMQNPRHLVRRRGQEARLRCSPMKGHSHVYWYRQLPEEGLKFMVYLQKENIIDESGMPKERFSAEFPKEGPSILRIQQVVRGDSAAYFCASSERLREQFFGPGTRLTVL.

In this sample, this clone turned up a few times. The CDR3 nucleotides are TGTGCCAGCAGCCCGACAGGACAGGGAGTCTATGGCTACACCTTC. Amino acids: CASSPTGQGVYGYTF. This chain connects TRBV28 to TRBJ1-2; 8 bases map to TRBD1. CDR1 and CDR2 from the germline V gene are MDHEN and SYDVKM. Germline trimming cut 6 bases from V and 4 bases from J; bases unmatched to any gene: 10. The CDR3 covers 15 residues.